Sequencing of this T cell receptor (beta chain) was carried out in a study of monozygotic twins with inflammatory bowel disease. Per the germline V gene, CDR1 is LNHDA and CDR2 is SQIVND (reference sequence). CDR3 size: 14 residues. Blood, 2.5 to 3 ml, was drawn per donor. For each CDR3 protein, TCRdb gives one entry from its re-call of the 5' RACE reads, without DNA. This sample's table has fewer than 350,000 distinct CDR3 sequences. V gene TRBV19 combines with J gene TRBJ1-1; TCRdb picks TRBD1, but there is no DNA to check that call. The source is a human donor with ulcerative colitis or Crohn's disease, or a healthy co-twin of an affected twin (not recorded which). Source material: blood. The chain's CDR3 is CASNSGQGNTEAFF.